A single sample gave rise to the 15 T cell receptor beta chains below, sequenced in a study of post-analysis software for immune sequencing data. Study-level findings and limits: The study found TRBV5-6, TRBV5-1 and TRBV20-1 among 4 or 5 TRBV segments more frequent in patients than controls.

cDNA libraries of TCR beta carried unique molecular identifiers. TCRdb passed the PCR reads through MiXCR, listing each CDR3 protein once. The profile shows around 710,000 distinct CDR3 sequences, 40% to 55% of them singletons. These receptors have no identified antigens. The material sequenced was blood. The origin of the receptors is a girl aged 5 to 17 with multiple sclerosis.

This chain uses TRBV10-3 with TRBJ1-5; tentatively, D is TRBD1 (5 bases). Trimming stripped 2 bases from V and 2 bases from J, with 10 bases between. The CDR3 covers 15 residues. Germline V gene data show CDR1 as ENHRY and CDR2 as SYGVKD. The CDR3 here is CAISERGNGNQPQHF. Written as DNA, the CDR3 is TGTGCCATCAGTGAGCGGGGGAATGGCAATCAGCCCCAGCATTTT.

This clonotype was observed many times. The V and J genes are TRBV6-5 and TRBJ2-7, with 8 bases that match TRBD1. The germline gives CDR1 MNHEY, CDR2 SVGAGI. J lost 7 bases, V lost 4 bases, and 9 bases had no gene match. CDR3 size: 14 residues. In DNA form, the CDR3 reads TGTGCCAGCAGTTCCCGACAGGGGAATGGTGAGCAGTACTTC. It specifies CASSSRQGNGEQYF.

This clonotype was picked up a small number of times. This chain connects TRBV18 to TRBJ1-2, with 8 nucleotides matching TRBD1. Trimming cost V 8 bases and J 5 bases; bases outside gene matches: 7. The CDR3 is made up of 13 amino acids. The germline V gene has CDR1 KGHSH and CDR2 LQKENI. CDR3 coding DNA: TGTGCCAGCAGCCCGGACAGGGTATATGGCTACACCTTC. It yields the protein CASSPDRVYGYTF.

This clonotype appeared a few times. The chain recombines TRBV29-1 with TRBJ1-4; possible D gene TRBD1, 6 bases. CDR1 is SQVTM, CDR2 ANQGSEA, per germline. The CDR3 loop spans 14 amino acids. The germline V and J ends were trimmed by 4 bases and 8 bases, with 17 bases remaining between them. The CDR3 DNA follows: TGCAGCGTTGGAGCGTCCGGGGGCCTCGAAAAACTGTTTTTT. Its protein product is CSVGASGGLEKLFF.

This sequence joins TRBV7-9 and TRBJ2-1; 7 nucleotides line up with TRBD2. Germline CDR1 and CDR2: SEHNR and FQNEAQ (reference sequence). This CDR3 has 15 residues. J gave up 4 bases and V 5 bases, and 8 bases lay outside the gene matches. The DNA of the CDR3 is TGTGCCAGCAGCCCTAGTTCGGGGGGATACAATGAGCAGTTCTTC. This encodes CASSPSSGGYNEQFF.

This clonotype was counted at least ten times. CDR3 nucleotides: TGTGCCAGCACCAGCACAGATACGCAGTATTTT. It translates to CASTSTDTQYF. V and J are TRBV6-5 and TRBJ2-3; unclear D gene. Looked up from germline, CDR1 is MNHEY and CDR2 is SVGAGI. The CDR3 has 11 residues. V was trimmed by 7 bases and J by 0 bases, leaving 2 bases between them.

The CDR3 protein is CSVLTGNGGANVLTF. The CDR3 bases are TGCAGCGTTTTGACAGGCAACGGTGGGGCCAACGTCCTGACTTTC. The chain couples TRBV29-1 to TRBJ2-6; D perhaps matches TRBD1 (6 bases). Germline lookup yields CDR1 SQVTM and CDR2 ANQGSEA. V shed 5 bases and J shed 3 bases, with 14 bases lying between them. The CDR3 contains 15 residues.

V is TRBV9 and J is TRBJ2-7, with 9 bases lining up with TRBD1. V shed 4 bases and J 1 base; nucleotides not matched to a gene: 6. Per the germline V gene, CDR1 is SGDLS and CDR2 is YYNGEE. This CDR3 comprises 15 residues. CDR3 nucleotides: TGTGCCAGCAGCCAGACAGGGGGGTCGTCCTACGAGCAGTACTTC. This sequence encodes CASSQTGGSSYEQYF.

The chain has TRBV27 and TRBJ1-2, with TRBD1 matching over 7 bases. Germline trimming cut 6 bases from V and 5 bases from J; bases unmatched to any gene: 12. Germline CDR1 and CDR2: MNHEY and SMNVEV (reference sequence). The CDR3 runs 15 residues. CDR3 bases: TGTGCCAGCAGGGCGGCAGGGGGAAGTGGGTATGGCTACACCTTC. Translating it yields CASRAAGGSGYGYTF.

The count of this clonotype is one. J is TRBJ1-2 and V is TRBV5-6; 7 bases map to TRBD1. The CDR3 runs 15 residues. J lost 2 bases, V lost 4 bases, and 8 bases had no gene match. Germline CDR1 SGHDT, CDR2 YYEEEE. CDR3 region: CASSRPGQNNYGYTF. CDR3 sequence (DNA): TGTGCCAGCAGCCGACCGGGACAGAACAACTATGGCTACACCTTC.

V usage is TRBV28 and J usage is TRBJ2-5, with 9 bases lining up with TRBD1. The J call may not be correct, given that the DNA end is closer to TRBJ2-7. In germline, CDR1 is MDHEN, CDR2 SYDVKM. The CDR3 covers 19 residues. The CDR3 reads CASSLGQGFDGRWVYEQYF. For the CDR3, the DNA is TGTGCCAGCAGTCTGGGACAGGGTTTTGATGGGCGGTGGGTCTACGAGCAGTACTTC.

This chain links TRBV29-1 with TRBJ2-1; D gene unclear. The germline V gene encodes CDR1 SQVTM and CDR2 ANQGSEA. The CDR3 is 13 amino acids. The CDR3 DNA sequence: TGCAGTATACCCCGGAGCTCCTACAATGAGCAGTTCTTC. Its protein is CSIPRSSYNEQFF.

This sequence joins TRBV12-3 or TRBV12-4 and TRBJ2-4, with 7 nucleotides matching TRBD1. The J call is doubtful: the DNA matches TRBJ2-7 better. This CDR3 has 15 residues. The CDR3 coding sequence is TGTGCCAGCAGTTTATCCGTTGGACAGGTCTACGAGCAGTACTTC. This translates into CASSLSVGQVYEQYF.

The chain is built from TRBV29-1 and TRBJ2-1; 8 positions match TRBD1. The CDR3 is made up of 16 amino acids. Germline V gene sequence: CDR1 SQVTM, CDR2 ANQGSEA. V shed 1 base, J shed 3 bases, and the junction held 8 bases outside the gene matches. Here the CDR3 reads CSVEGFDRGLYNEQFF. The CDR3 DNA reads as TGCAGCGTTGAAGGGTTCGACAGGGGCCTCTACAATGAGCAGTTCTTC.

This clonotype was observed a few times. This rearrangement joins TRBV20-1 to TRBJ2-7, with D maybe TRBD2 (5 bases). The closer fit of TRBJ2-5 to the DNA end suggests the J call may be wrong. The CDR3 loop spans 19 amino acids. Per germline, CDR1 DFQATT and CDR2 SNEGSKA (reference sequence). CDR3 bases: TGCAGTGTCCCGCGAGGGTGGGGAAGAGATTTAGTTGAGGCCGAGACCCAGTACTTC. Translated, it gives CSVPRGWGRDLVEAETQYF.